These T cell receptor beta chains were read from a single sample in a study of early T cells in non-severe SARS-CoV-2 infection. TCRdb re-called the 5' RACE reads through MiXCR, storing one row per CDR3 protein. This table holds roughly 80,000 distinct CDR3 sequences, around 16% found once. Sequencing was done on a sample of whole blood. The receptors were gathered from an adult who was a healthcare worker with PCR-confirmed SARS-CoV-2 infection or an uninfected control (not recorded which). Each CDR3 is given with its conserved first and last residue. The D gene is left open where the match is weak. A row's size may be missing; if present it is once, few, many or a size class.

abundance,j_gene,v_gene,d_gene,CDR3aa,CDR3nt
-,TRBJ2-7,TRBV29-1,TRBD2,CSVGSGGNYEQYF,TGCAGCGTTGGTAGCGGGGGGAACTACGAGCAGTACTTC
few,TRBJ2-3,TRBV6-5,-,CASSIRPPGGTQYF,TGTGCCAGCAGTATACGCCCACCCGGCGGTACGCAGTATTTT
-,TRBJ2-7,TRBV5-1,-,CASSPGAPTEQYF,TGCGCCAGCAGCCCGGGGGCCCCTACGGAGCAGTACTTC
-,TRBJ1-4,TRBV19,TRBD1,CASTLPGQSEKLFF,TGTGCCAGTACCTTACCGGGACAGAGCGAAAAACTGTTTTTT
many,TRBJ2-7,TRBV3-1,TRBD1,CASSYGTVSYEQYF,TGTGCCAGCAGCTACGGGACAGTCTCCTACGAGCAGTACTTC
-,TRBJ2-7,TRBV6-2/TRBV6-3,-,CASSSTHIYPSYEQYF,TGTGCCAGCAGTTCAACACATATCTATCCCTCCTACGAGCAGTACTTC
-,TRBJ1-1,TRBV11-3,-,CASSLVMNTEAFF,TGTGCCAGCAGCTTAGTAATGAACACTGAAGCTTTCTTT
few,TRBJ1-5,TRBV19,-,CASSKVWSLSNQPQHF,TGTGCCAGTAGTAAGGTGTGGTCCCTTAGCAATCAGCCCCAGCATTTT
-,TRBJ2-7,TRBV5-4,-,CASRFETYEQYF,TGTGCCAGCAGGTTCGAAACCTACGAGCAGTACTTC
-,TRBJ1-1,TRBV5-1,-,CASSFRIGTEAFF,TGCGCCAGCAGCTTTAGAATCGGCACTGAAGCTTTCTTT
few,TRBJ2-7,TRBV27,TRBD2,CASSKLAGASGEQYF,TGTGCCAGCAGTAAGCTAGCGGGAGCCTCTGGCGAGCAGTACTTC
few,TRBJ2-3,TRBV11-2,TRBD2,CGTRLAATDTQYF,TGTGGGACTAGACTAGCGGCGACAGATACGCAGTATTTT
few,TRBJ2-1,TRBV6-5,TRBD1,CASSSPGQVYNEQFF,TGTGCCAGCAGTTCCCCGGGACAGGTTTACAATGAGCAGTTCTTC
few,TRBJ1-6,TRBV11-2,-,CASSPSGEVPLHF,TGTGCCAGCAGCCCGTCGGGGGAGGTACCCCTCCACTTT
-,TRBJ2-7,TRBV30,TRBD1,CAWSGGQGASEQYF,TGTGCCTGGAGTGGGGGACAGGGGGCAAGCGAGCAGTACTTC
few,TRBJ2-1,TRBV30,-,CAWSKLIEQFF,TGTGCCTGGTCTAAACTAATTGAGCAGTTCTTC
medium-sized,TRBJ2-3,TRBV10-3,-,CAISEQGKDTQYF,TGTGCCATCAGTGAGCAGGGGAAAGATACGCAGTATTTT
-,TRBJ2-7,TRBV7-9,TRBD1,CASSPVLGDSSYEQYF,TGTGCCAGCAGCCCCGTGTTAGGGGACAGTTCCTACGAGCAGTACTTC
few,TRBJ2-5,TRBV2,-,CATVDGAGTQYF,TGTGCCACCGTGGACGGGGCGGGGACCCAGTACTTC
few,TRBJ1-1,TRBV12-3/TRBV12-4,TRBD1,CASSPDRPSNTEAFF,TGTGCCAGCAGCCCGGACAGGCCGTCGAACACTGAAGCTTTCTTT
many,TRBJ1-1,TRBV10-1,-,CASSERRGLEAFF,TGCGCCAGCAGTGAAAGGCGAGGCCTTGAAGCTTTCTTT
few,TRBJ2-7,TRBV6-1,-,CASSGQSYEQYF,TGTGCCAGCAGTGGACAGTCCTACGAGCAGTACTTC
-,TRBJ2-1,TRBV30,-,CAWSSPQRSNEQFF,TGTGCCTGGAGTTCTCCCCAAAGGTCGAATGAGCAGTTCTTC
-,TRBJ2-7,TRBV28,-,CASSSRYYEQYF,TGTGCCAGCAGTTCCCGATACTACGAGCAGTACTTC
-,TRBJ2-7,TRBV6-5,-,CASNSRGGPYEQYF,TGTGCCAGCAACTCGAGGGGGGGCCCCTACGAGCAGTACTTC
-,TRBJ1-2,TRBV2,-,CASSRNRDLPHGYTF,TGTGCCAGCAGCCGAAACCGGGACCTCCCACATGGCTACACCTTC
-,TRBJ1-5,TRBV24-1,TRBD1,CATSDPGTVDQPQHF,TGTGCCACCAGTGATCCAGGGACAGTTGATCAGCCCCAGCATTTT
many,TRBJ2-3,TRBV29-1,-,CSVEEGTDTQYF,TGCAGCGTTGAAGAGGGCACAGATACGCAGTATTTT
-,TRBJ1-1,TRBV7-6,TRBD1,CASSLEQGAWTEAFF,TGTGCCAGCAGCTTAGAACAGGGGGCTTGGACTGAAGCTTTCTTT
few,TRBJ2-4,TRBV3-1,-,CASSQVYRKAKNIQYF,TGTGCCAGCAGCCAAGTATACAGGAAGGCCAAAAACATTCAGTACTTC
few,TRBJ2-5,TRBV5-1,-,CASSRQTETQYF,TGCGCCAGCAGCCGCCAAACGGAGACCCAGTACTTC
-,TRBJ1-3,TRBV7-2,-,CASSRGQENTIYF,TGTGCCAGCAGTCGGGGGCAAGAAAACACCATATATTTT
-,TRBJ2-3,TRBV20-1,-,CSASIKASSTDTQYF,TGCAGTGCTAGTATAAAGGCTTCTAGCACAGATACGCAGTATTTT
few,TRBJ2-1,TRBV7-6,TRBD2,CASSETSGNYNEQFF,TGTGCCAGCAGCGAGACTAGCGGAAACTACAATGAGCAGTTCTTC
-,TRBJ1-5,TRBV19,-,CAIGVGAQPQHF,TGTGCCATAGGGGTCGGGGCCCAGCCCCAGCATTTT
-,TRBJ2-3,TRBV29-1,-,CSYLGSAFTDTQYF,TGCAGCTACCTGGGCTCCGCTTTCACAGATACGCAGTATTTT
-,TRBJ2-3,TRBV10-1,-,CASSWERSSTDTQYF,TGCGCCAGCAGTTGGGAGAGGTCGAGCACAGATACGCAGTATTTT
many,TRBJ2-5,TRBV6-2/TRBV6-3,TRBD2,CASSYVLGLAGLFQETQYF,TGTGCCAGCAGTTACGTACTGGGACTAGCGGGACTCTTCCAAGAGACCCAGTACTTC
-,TRBJ2-3,TRBV2,-,CASSGFRPEGDTQYF,TGTGCCAGCAGTGGGTTCCGGCCCGAGGGAGATACGCAGTATTTT
-,TRBJ2-1,TRBV5-4,-,CASSSLGLAVNEQFF,TGTGCCAGCAGCTCCTTGGGACTCGCTGTCAATGAGCAGTTCTTC
-,TRBJ2-7,TRBV20-1,TRBD2,CSARIAGILRNEQYF,TGCAGTGCTAGAATAGCGGGAATATTGCGGAACGAGCAGTACTTC
-,TRBJ1-1,TRBV20-1,-,CSATGFGAGNTEAFF,TGCAGTGCTACCGGTTTTGGGGCCGGGAACACTGAAGCTTTCTTT
few,TRBJ2-7,TRBV12-3/TRBV12-4,TRBD1,CASNKHTGGRLGEQYF,TGTGCCAGCAACAAACATACAGGGGGCAGGTTGGGAGAGCAGTACTTC
-,TRBJ2-3,TRBV5-6,-,CASSAWTASLETDTQYF,TGTGCCAGCAGCGCCTGGACAGCTTCTTTGGAAACAGATACGCAGTATTTT
many,TRBJ1-1,TRBV19,TRBD1,CASSRDRGPSMNTEAFF,TGTGCCAGTAGTAGGGACAGGGGGCCCTCAATGAACACTGAAGCTTTCTTT
-,TRBJ2-7,TRBV10-2,-,CASSGRDLLNDEQYF,TGCGCCAGCAGTGGAAGGGACTTGCTGAACGACGAGCAGTACTTC
few,TRBJ1-3,TRBV12-3/TRBV12-4,TRBD1,CASRTGGKTGNTIYF,TGTGCCAGCAGGACAGGGGGCAAAACTGGAAACACCATATATTTT
few,TRBJ2-2,TRBV13,-,CASSLAGTPNTGELFF,TGTGCCAGCAGCTTAGCAGGAACCCCCAACACCGGGGAGCTGTTTTTT
-,TRBJ2-7,TRBV3-1,-,CASSQGLIGSLGEQYF,TGTGCCAGCAGCCAAGGGTTGATCGGGTCCCTGGGAGAGCAGTACTTC
-,TRBJ2-5,TRBV3-1,TRBD1,CASTEGTGTETQYF,TGTGCCAGCACTGAGGGGACAGGGACGGAGACCCAGTACTTC
few,TRBJ2-7,TRBV9,-,CASSVGAEAYEQYF,TGTGCCAGCAGCGTAGGGGCAGAGGCCTACGAGCAGTACTTC
-,TRBJ2-7,TRBV7-8,-,CASSLGPGPRNYEQYF,TGTGCCAGCAGCTTAGGGCCGGGTCCCAGGAACTACGAGCAGTACTTC
-,TRBJ2-1,TRBV2,TRBD2,CASSQGLAGREQFF,TGTGCCAGCAGCCAGGGACTAGCGGGACGTGAGCAGTTCTTC
many,TRBJ1-3,TRBV11-2,-,CASSYAGRSGNTIYF,TGTGCCAGCAGCTATGCGGGGAGATCTGGAAACACCATATATTTT